Listed here are 13 T cell receptor beta chains from one sample, sequenced in a study of identical twins. TCRdb reanalysed the 5' RACE reads using MiXCR and keeps one entry per CDR3 protein. The sample gives 1.5 million or so distinct CDR3 sequences, less than 40% of which show up once; roughly 0.3% is in the top ten. The sample taken for sequencing was cord blood. The source is a newborn girl in good health.

In this sample, this clonotype turned up a few times. The gene calls are TRBV20-1 and TRBJ2-7; TRBD1 agrees at 9 bases. The CDR3 has 15 amino acids. The junction had 11 bases not matched to a gene; V was cut back by 5 bases and J by 3 bases. From germline, CDR1 is DFQATT and CDR2 SNEGSKA (reference sequence). CDR3 sequence reads: CSAHPGQGILYEQYF. In DNA form, the CDR3 reads TGCAGTGCTCACCCTGGACAGGGGATCCTCTACGAGCAGTACTTC.

V gene TRBV5-1 combines with J gene TRBJ2-5; D perhaps matches TRBD2 (5 bases). Germline V gene data show CDR1 as SGHRS and CDR2 as YFSETQ. The V end was cut by 1 base, the J end by 11 bases, with 24 bases between. This CDR3 is built from 16 residues. The CDR3 is CASSLYHQRPYNEQYF. In DNA, the CDR3 is TGCGCCAGCAGCTTGTATCACCAGCGGCCCTACAATGAGCAGTACTTC.

This clonotype showed up just once. The V and J genes are TRBV6-5 and TRBJ2-3, with 8 bases that match TRBD1. CDR3 length: 13 amino acids. V dropped 9 bases and J dropped 6; count of bases not matched to a gene: 8. Looked up from germline, CDR1 is MNHEY and CDR2 is SVGAGI. CDR3 DNA: TGTGCCAGGCCAGACAGGGGCGGGGATACGCAGTATTTT. This encodes CARPDRGGDTQYF.

In its sample, this clonotype was seen many times. The chain combines TRBV4-2 with TRBJ1-1; maybe TRBD1 (5 bases). Trimming removed 3 bases from V and 1 base from J, with 9 bases in between. The CDR3 has 14 amino acids. Germline assignment: CDR1 LGHNA and CDR2 YNFKEQ. Here the CDR3 DNA reads TGTGCCAGCAGCCAGCCCGGGACGAACACTGAAGCTTTCTTT. Protein sequence: CASSQPGTNTEAFF.

This clonotype was seen a few times. CDR3 protein: CASKDRGYTEAFF. As DNA, the CDR3 is TGTGCCAGCAAGGACAGGGGTTATACTGAAGCTTTCTTT. This chain joins TRBV2 and TRBJ1-1; 9 positions match TRBD1. The CDR3 has 13 residues. The V gene's germline CDR1 is SNHLY and CDR2 FYNNEI. The trim removed 7 bases at V and 5 bases at J, leaving 5 bases unmatched.

This clonotype was found a few times. The chain employs TRBV11-1 and TRBJ2-2; no definite D call. Germline V CDR1 and CDR2: SGHAT, FQDESV (reference sequence). The CDR3 spans 15 residues. V was shortened by 3 bases and J by 0 bases, with 8 bases between the two germline ends. The CDR3 reads CASSFRSTNTGELFF. The CDR3, as DNA: TGTGCCAGCAGCTTCCGGTCGACGAACACCGGGGAGCTGTTTTTT.

The chain combines TRBV6-5 with TRBJ2-7; weak D call: TRBD2 (5 bases). Germline lookup yields CDR1 MNHEY and CDR2 SVGAGI. The CDR3 contains 15 residues. Trimming stripped 0 bases from V and 0 bases from J, with 9 bases between. CDR3 loop: CASSYSWGDSYEQYF. CDR3 nucleotide sequence: TGTGCCAGCAGTTACTCATGGGGAGACTCCTACGAGCAGTACTTC.

V gene TRBV6-1 combines with J gene TRBJ1-1; 7 nucleotides agree with TRBD1. Germline V CDR1 and CDR2: MNHNS, SASEGT. This CDR3 spans 14 amino acids. V lost 4 bases and J lost 2; bases outside the gene matches: 4. The DNA of the CDR3 is TGTGCCAGCAGTGCGGACAGGCCTAACACTGAAGCTTTCTTT. Translation gives CASSADRPNTEAFF.

This clonotype was recorded a few times. V gene TRBV19 combines with J gene TRBJ2-3; D remains ambiguous. This CDR3 is 14 amino acids long. Germline loops: CDR1 LNHDA, CDR2 SQIVND (reference sequence). V was cut by 3 bases and J by 6 bases, with 13 bases left in between. The CDR3 region is CASSIYLNLDTQYF. CDR3 coding DNA: TGTGCCAGTAGTATCTACCTTAACCTCGATACGCAGTATTTT.

The CDR3 nucleotides read TGTGCCAGCAGCCCGGGGGCGGGAGGGTCCCCCTACGAGCAGTACTTC. This sequence encodes CASSPGAGGSPYEQYF. This chain connects TRBV7-2 to TRBJ2-7; 9 bases fit TRBD2. V shed 5 bases, J shed 2 bases, and the junction held 10 bases outside the gene matches. CDR1 and CDR2 from the germline V gene are SGHTA and FQGNSA. This CDR3 has 16 residues.

This sequence joins TRBV3-1 and TRBJ2-3; tentative D call: TRBD1 (7 bases). V lost 7 bases and J 6 bases, leaving 14 bases between the germline ends. Germline V CDR1 and CDR2: LGHDT, YNNKEL (reference sequence). This CDR3 region has 13 residues. CDR3 coding DNA: TGTGCCAGCACCCAGGGGGGCGCGGATACGCAGTATTTT. Protein: CASTQGGADTQYF.

The rearrangement joins TRBV5-5 to TRBJ2-1; 9 bases align to TRBD2. Germline V gives CDR1 SGHKS, CDR2 YYEKEE (reference sequence). J was trimmed by 0 bases and V by 5 bases; bases with no gene match: 12. The length of the CDR3 is 18 residues. For the CDR3, the DNA is TGTGCCAGCAGTCCGCGACTAGCGGATTTCTCCTCCTACAATGAGCAGTTCTTC. Translation gives CASSPRLADFSSYNEQFF.

This clonotype was counted ten times or more. The chain links TRBV20-1 to TRBJ1-2; D ambiguous. Germline loops: CDR1 DFQATT, CDR2 SNEGSKA (reference sequence). Deletions cut 1 base from V and 0 bases from J, with 3 bases between. There are 12 residues in the CDR3. The CDR3 here is CSARAANYGYTF. DNA of the CDR3: TGCAGTGCTAGAGCAGCTAACTATGGCTACACCTTC.